Shown below are 15 T cell receptor beta chains from a single sample sequenced in a study of response to subunit inactivated influenza vaccine. TCRdb reprocessed the RT-PCR reads via MiXCR and lists one record per CDR3 protein. The sample comprises 650,000 to 800,000 distinct CDR3 sequences, around 13% of which are singletons, and roughly 6.4% rests with the top ten. The specimen was PBMCs from blood, collected 14 to 15 days before vaccination. These receptors were obtained from a man in his forties or fifties who received an inactivated influenza vaccine.

The rearrangement uses TRBV20-1 and TRBJ1-2; D is unclear. CDR1 is DFQATT, CDR2 SNEGSKA, per germline (reference sequence). The CDR3 covers 10 residues. The CDR3 DNA follows: TGCAGCACCATCTCTGCCGGCTACACCTTC. Translated, it gives CSTISAGYTF.

The rearrangement links TRBV20-1 to TRBJ2-7; TRBD2 matches at 14 bases. The CDR3 sequence is 16 residues long. Germline V gives CDR1 DFQATT, CDR2 SNEGSKA (reference sequence). V lost 5 bases and J lost 1; bases outside the gene matches: 7. The CDR3 nucleotides read TGCAGTGCTGCGACTAGCGGGAGGGCCAGTTCCTACGAGCAGTACTTC. Its translation: CSAATSGRASSYEQYF.

In this sample, this clonotype turned up a few times. The genes are TRBV15 and TRBJ2-1, with D possibly TRBD2 on 5 matching bases. Germline CDR1 LNHNV, CDR2 YYDKDF (reference sequence). V was shortened by 3 bases and J by 4 bases, with 19 bases between the two germline ends. This CDR3 has 17 amino acids. DNA for the CDR3: TGTGCCACCAGCAGGCCCCTCATAGCGAGATCTTACAATGAGCAGTTCTTC. It codes for CATSRPLIARSYNEQFF.

The V call is TRBV6-4, the J call TRBJ2-3, with 8 bases matching TRBD2. This CDR3 is built from 14 residues. Germline CDR1 reads MRHNA; CDR2 reads SNTAGT. V shed 2 bases, J shed 4 bases, and the junction held 2 bases outside the gene matches. Written as DNA, the CDR3 is TGTGCCAGCAGTGACACGGGGGGGTCAGATACGCAGTATTTT. It specifies CASSDTGGSDTQYF.

The chain links TRBV7-2 to TRBJ2-3, with TRBD2 identical over 8 bases. Germline lookup yields CDR1 SGHTA and CDR2 FQGNSA. The CDR3 consists of 16 residues. V lost 5 bases and J lost 7; bases outside the gene matches: 14. Here the CDR3 reads CASSPVGAGVRNTQYF. DNA of the CDR3: TGTGCCAGCAGCCCCGTGGGAGCGGGAGTACGCAATACGCAGTATTTT.

A single count supports this clonotype. Written as DNA, the CDR3 is TGTGCCAGCAGCCACTCAGGGGGCTCGGAAAAACTGTTTTTT. Amino acid sequence: CASSHSGGSEKLFF. V usage is TRBV27 and J usage is TRBJ1-4; 8 bases align to TRBD1. Germline V gene lookup returns CDR1 MNHEY and CDR2 SMNVEV (reference sequence). The CDR3 loop spans 14 amino acids. Losses at the gene ends were 6 bases for V and 8 bases for J; bases not matched to a gene: 8. The full variable domain, completed using reference TRBV27 and TRBJ1-4, is EAQVTQNPRYLITVTGKKLTVTCSQNMNHEYMSWYRQDPGLGLRQIYYSMNVEVTDKGDVPEGYKVSRKEKRNFPLILESPSPNQTSLYFCASSHSGGSEKLFFGSGTQLSVL.

This sequence joins TRBV7-2 and TRBJ2-7, with D maybe TRBD2 (5 bases). Germline V gene sequence: CDR1 SGHTA, CDR2 FQGNSA. The length of the CDR3 is 14 residues. The V end lost 5 bases, the J end lost 0 bases, and 11 bases lay between the germline ends. CDR3 loop: CASSATRSSYEQYF. Here the CDR3 DNA reads TGTGCCAGCAGCGCCACTAGGAGCTCCTACGAGCAGTACTTC.

This clonotype was seen a few times. The gene calls are TRBV11-1 and TRBJ2-1, with 7 bases matching TRBD1. This CDR3 is 18 amino acids long. V gave up 4 bases and J gave up 5 bases; unmatched junction bases: 17. Germline V gene lookup returns CDR1 SGHAT and CDR2 FQDESV (reference sequence). The CDR3 nucleotides read TGTGCCAGCAGCTCCAAGGGGGCCAGGGGAAGGAATAACAATGAGCAGTTCTTC. Its translation: CASSSKGARGRNNNEQFF.

In DNA form, the CDR3 reads TGTGCCAGCAGCTCCACAGGGAACTTCTACGAGCAGTACTTC. Encoded protein: CASSSTGNFYEQYF. The rearrangement uses TRBV7-2 and TRBJ2-7, with D maybe TRBD1 (6 bases). Germline values: CDR1 SGHTA, CDR2 FQGNSA. CDR3 length: 14 residues. V lost 4 bases and J 3 bases, leaving 13 bases between the germline ends.

The chain recombines TRBV4-2 with TRBJ1-5; 10 nucleotides align to TRBD1. Looked up from germline, CDR1 is LGHNA and CDR2 is YNFKEQ. CDR3 size: 16 residues. J was trimmed by 4 bases and V by 2 bases; bases with no gene match: 5. CDR3 in DNA: TGTGCCAGCAGCCAATCGGACAGGGGGGGGAATCAGCCCCAGCATTTT. Translation: CASSQSDRGGNQPQHF.

This clonotype appeared many times. J is TRBJ2-3 and V is TRBV10-3; 8 nucleotides line up with TRBD2. Per the germline V gene, CDR1 is ENHRY and CDR2 is SYGVKD. The CDR3 contains 13 residues. V gave up 4 bases and J gave up 4 bases; unmatched junction bases: 1. The CDR3 here is CAISGLASDTQYF. The CDR3 nucleotides read TGTGCCATCAGTGGACTAGCGTCAGATACGCAGTATTTT.

This clonotype has more than one count but fewer than ten. CDR3 residues: CASNTGDFYQPQHF. The CDR3 DNA reads as TGTGCCAGCAACACAGGGGATTTTTATCAGCCCCAGCATTTT. The chain has TRBV2 and TRBJ1-5; 7 bases match TRBD1. Germline values: CDR1 SNHLY, CDR2 FYNNEI. With V trimmed by 7 bases and J by 5 bases, 8 bases remained unmatched. This CDR3 has 14 amino acids.

This rearrangement joins TRBV7-9 to TRBJ1-2, with 8 positions matching TRBD1. Germline values: CDR1 SEHNR, CDR2 FQNEAQ (reference sequence). The trim removed 4 bases at V and 4 bases at J, leaving 2 bases unmatched. The length of the CDR3 is 13 residues. In DNA form, the CDR3 reads TGTGCCAGCAGCTCGGGACAGGCCTATGGCTACACCTTC. Translated: CASSSGQAYGYTF.

The chain joins TRBV18 to TRBJ1-5, with 7 positions matching TRBD1. This CDR3 is built from 14 residues. Germline loops: CDR1 KGHSH, CDR2 LQKENI. V shed 6 bases, J shed 9 bases, and the junction held 11 bases outside the gene matches. CDR3 residues: CASSQGQEARPQHF. The CDR3 nucleotides are TGTGCCAGCTCCCAAGGACAGGAAGCTCGGCCCCAGCATTTT.

In this sample, this clonotype turned up once. The chain uses TRBV7-2 and TRBJ2-1; 8 nucleotides align to TRBD2. The CDR3 has 13 residues. Germline trimming cut 5 bases from V and 9 bases from J; bases unmatched to any gene: 6. Germline V gives CDR1 SGHTA, CDR2 FQGNSA. CDR3 coding DNA: TGTGCCAGCAGCCGGGGGGGCTTGGGTGAGCAGTTCTTC. Its protein is CASSRGGLGEQFF.